The T cell receptor (beta chain) described here comes from a study of T-cell memory formation after mild COVID-19. This clonotype was recorded a few times. Its antigen remains unknown. TCRdb used MiXCR to reprocess the 5' RACE reads, holding one entry per CDR3 protein. This sample has about 140,000 distinct CDR3 sequences, with 13% to 15% found just once. V lost 3 bases to trimming and J lost 2 bases, with 8 bases between them. This CDR3 spans 13 amino acids. Study-wide findings and caveats: The finding that pre-infection memory included some responding clones suggested that cross-reactive memory joined. Second-wave clones peaking on day 37 lacked confirmed SARS-CoV-2 specificity. Contracting CD4+ clones were located mainly in CM and EM, and CD8+ clones in EMRA.

This clonotype originated in an adult woman who had mild COVID-19 (a few samples of this study predate the infection). Cell type and time point are not known. Input material: PBMCs or a T cell subset sorted from them (not recorded which). The chain is built from TRBV12-3 or TRBV12-4 and TRBJ2-7; tentatively, D is TRBD2 (5 bases). This CDR3 reads CASSFEGTYEQYF. CDR3 in DNA: TGTGCCAGCAGTTTCGAGGGAACCTACGAGCAGTACTTC.